These 11 T cell receptor beta chains were all obtained from the same sample, sequenced in a study of T cell repertoires in cytomegalovirus infection. Their antigens are not known. TCRdb fed the reads into MiXCR, producing one record per CDR3 protein. The repertoire includes some 920,000 distinct CDR3 sequences, roughly 30% of them detected once, and about an eighth sits in the top ten. The specimen was cultured CD8+ T cells from PBMCs, collected from culture after CMV antigen stimulation. The receptors here all came from a human donor in good health (CMV status not recorded). Some clones in this sample may be carry-over from other donors' samples.

This clonotype came up a few times. J is TRBJ1-2 and V is TRBV7-6; a possible D gene is TRBD1 (6 bases). This CDR3 spans 16 amino acids. Germline V gives CDR1 SGHVS, CDR2 FNYEAQ. Trimming left V 5 bases short and J 1 base short, with 17 bases between. CDR3 coding DNA: TGTGCCAGCAGCCCGGAAACGGGGGCGAATAACTATGGCTACACCTTC. Amino acid sequence: CASSPETGANNYGYTF.

The chain has TRBV10-3 and TRBJ1-6, with D possibly TRBD1 on 5 matching bases. The CDR3 sequence is 16 residues long. Per the germline V gene, CDR1 is ENHRY and CDR2 is SYGVKD. The CDR3 is CGVREREGDHNSPLHF. The DNA of the CDR3 is TGTGGTGTTCGGGAGCGGGAAGGGGATCATAATTCACCCCTCCACTTT.

This clonotype was seen many times. This chain joins TRBV10-3 and TRBJ2-1; D is uncertain. Trimming pared 10 bases from V and 0 bases from J, leaving 16 bases between. This CDR3 comprises 15 residues. The germline V gene has CDR1 ENHRY and CDR2 SYGVKD. For the CDR3, the DNA is TGTGCCACCCAGTCCAGCAGCCTCTCCTACAATGAGCAGTTCTTC. It specifies CATQSSSLSYNEQFF.

The chain has TRBV12-3 or TRBV12-4 and TRBJ1-5, with 7 bases that match TRBD1. Trimming removed 8 bases from V and 0 bases from J; junction bases left unmatched: 4. The CDR3 runs 14 residues. In nucleotides, the CDR3 is TGTGCCAGCGGGACAGCATATAGCAATCAGCCCCAGCATTTT. Translation gives CASGTAYSNQPQHF.

The chain carries TRBV7-9 and TRBJ2-2; D is undetermined. Germline CDR1 and CDR2: SEHNR and FQNEAQ (reference sequence). This CDR3 is 11 amino acids long. Trimming took off 4 bases at V and 10 bases at J, with 7 bases between the two ends. The CDR3 coding sequence is TGTGCCAGCAGCTCCGATTTGGAGCTGTTTTTT. This sequence encodes CASSSDLELFF.

V is TRBV3-1 and J is TRBJ1-5; D uncertain. The germline gives CDR1 LGHDT, CDR2 YNNKEL (reference sequence). CDR3 length: 14 residues. V was trimmed by 1 base and J by 6 bases, leaving 10 bases between them. CDR3 residues: CASSQGKGAQPQHF. CDR3 sequence (DNA): TGTGCCAGCAGCCAAGGTAAGGGCGCTCAGCCCCAGCATTTT.

The V gene is TRBV19, the J gene TRBJ1-5; no firm D call. Germline CDR1 LNHDA, CDR2 SQIVND (reference sequence). The ends were cut back, 6 bases at V and 7 bases at J, with 16 bases in the middle. This CDR3 is built from 14 residues. The chain's CDR3 is CASRPRGDSQPQHF. The CDR3 bases are TGTGCCAGTAGGCCTCGGGGAGATAGCCAGCCCCAGCATTTT.

The J gene is TRBJ2-1, the V gene TRBV4-1; D may be TRBD2 (7 bases). V lost 0 bases and J lost 7, with 13 bases in between. Germline lookup yields CDR1 MGHRA and CDR2 YSYEKL. CDR3 length: 15 amino acids. CDR3 sequence: CASSQEEGGLNEQFF. CDR3 coding DNA: TGCGCCAGCAGCCAAGAAGAGGGGGGGCTAAATGAGCAGTTCTTC.

Of note for this clonotype: A far larger clone lies a single base away; this is likely a read error. The chain links TRBV7-3 to TRBJ2-7; D unclear. The V and J ends lost 4 bases and 0 bases respectively, with 4 bases between them. CDR1 SGHTA and CDR2 FQGTGA come from the germline V gene. The CDR3 covers 12 residues. CDR3 amino acids: CASSCSSYEQYV. CDR3 sequence (DNA): TGTGCCAGCAGCTGTAGCTCCTACGAGCAGTACGTC.

The sample holds many counts of this clonotype. V is TRBV7-9 and J is TRBJ2-7; D may correspond to TRBD1 or TRBD2 (6 bases each). Germline assignment: CDR1 SEHNR and CDR2 FQNEAQ (reference sequence). Trimming stripped 1 base from V and 7 bases from J, with 20 bases between. CDR3 length equals 16 residues. CDR3 sequence reads: CASSLGWGASIGEQYF. The CDR3 coding sequence is TGTGCCAGCAGCTTAGGCTGGGGGGCGTCCATTGGGGAGCAGTACTTC.

V gene TRBV11-2 combines with J gene TRBJ1-1; D gene ambiguous. Trimming pared 8 bases from V and 4 bases from J, leaving 14 bases between. CDR1 and CDR2 from the germline V gene are SGHAT and FQNNGV. The CDR3 runs 13 residues. CDR3 in DNA: TGTGCCAGCGGTCCGAAACCCGGCACTGAAGCTTTCTTT. This gives the protein CASGPKPGTEAFF.